The next 8 T cell receptor beta chains were all read from a single sample in a study of T cells after posttransplantation cyclophosphamide. Cells defined as naive were viable CD3+CD4+ or CD3+CD8+ and CCR7+CD45RA+CD45RO-CD95-CD27+CD28+. Assay: immunoSEQ multiplex PCR; the TCRdb copy retains only in-frame clones and omits some. Of about 32,000 clones in the sample, about 89% were seen once. The sequenced material came from naive CD4+ T cells sorted from PBMCs. Receptors originate from a woman between 55 and 75 years old in good health, CMV-negative, and a related stem cell transplant donor.

In its sample, this clone was seen once. The gene calls are TRBV28 and TRBJ2-7, with 7 bases aligning to TRBD2. This CDR3 comprises 13 residues. Per the germline V gene, CDR1 is MDHEN and CDR2 is SYDVKM. V shed 6 bases, J shed 3 bases, and the junction held 5 bases outside the gene matches. The CDR3 is CASRKPSGYEQYF. The CDR3 DNA is TGTGCCAGCAGGAAACCTAGCGGCTACGAGCAGTACTTC.

This clone has only one observation. V is TRBV5-6 and J is TRBJ2-3; TRBD2 might be the D (5 bases). There are 14 residues in the CDR3. The germline V and J ends were trimmed by 3 bases and 6 bases, with 14 bases remaining between them. In germline, CDR1 is SGHDT, CDR2 YYEEEE. CDR3 loop: CASSSRAGGDTQYF. The CDR3 DNA follows: TGTGCCAGCAGCTCCCGTGCAGGCGGGGATACGCAGTATTTT.

This sequence joins TRBV11-2 and TRBJ2-5; unclear D gene. The germline CDR1 and CDR2 sequences are SGHAT and FQNNGV. V shed 3 bases and J shed 7 bases, with 9 bases lying between them. This CDR3 contains 12 residues. This CDR3 is CASSLAAGTQYF. CDR3 nucleotides: TGTGCCAGCAGCTTGGCTGCAGGGACCCAGTACTTC.

V usage is TRBV5-1 and J usage is TRBJ2-1; D ambiguous. The CDR3 loop spans 11 amino acids. Per germline, CDR1 SGHRS and CDR2 YFSETQ. Trimming pared 2 bases from V and 8 bases from J, leaving 5 bases between. The CDR3 region is CASSFEYEQFF. The CDR3 DNA follows: TGCGCCAGCAGCTTTGAGTATGAGCAGTTCTTC.

V is TRBV29-1 and J is TRBJ2-7; no clear D gene. The CDR3 covers 13 residues. The V end was cut by 5 bases, the J end by 6 bases, with 17 bases between. The germline V gene encodes CDR1 SQVTM and CDR2 ANQGSEA. CDR3 amino acids: CSVISVAVGEQYF. The CDR3, as DNA: TGCAGCGTTATTTCAGTGGCGGTGGGCGAGCAGTACTTC.

V is TRBV6-5 and J is TRBJ2-3; D is perhaps TRBD2 (5 bases). The V gene lost 0 bases and the J gene lost 6 bases, with 13 bases spanning the gap. The CDR3 is 15 residues long. The V gene's germline CDR1 is MNHEY and CDR2 SVGAGI. CDR3 in amino acids: CASSYSILVRDTQYF. In DNA form, the CDR3 reads TGTGCCAGCAGTTACTCGATACTAGTTCGGGATACGCAGTATTTT.

The rearrangement uses TRBV18 and TRBJ1-4; D remains unclear. Germline V lookup: CDR1 KGHSH, CDR2 LQKENI. V lost 2 bases to trimming and J lost 8 bases, with 12 bases between them. CDR3 length equals 14 residues. In DNA form, the CDR3 reads TGTGCCAGCTCACCAGGCCTGCGGCGGGAAAAACTGTTTTTT. Translation: CASSPGLRREKLFF.

The rearrangement joins TRBV28 to TRBJ1-5; no firm D call. Germline CDR1 is MDHEN and CDR2 is SYDVKM. The CDR3 has 10 amino acids. Between the trimmed V and J ends, which lost 11 bases and 5 bases, there was a span of 7 bases. The CDR3 nucleotides read TGTGCCGGCGGTGATCAGCCCCAGCATTTT. It codes for CAGGDQPQHF.